A single sample gave rise to the 22 T cell receptor beta chains below, sequenced in a study of cytomegalovirus exposure and HLA in healthy donors. The PCR made use of 60 Vbeta and 13 Jbeta primers. Clones were sequenced by immunoSEQ multiplex PCR, and TCRdb holds only the in-frame ones, with some missing. The sample shows about 270,000 clones, roughly 89% of them seen only once. The sample taken for sequencing was PBMCs. The receptors were gathered from a man aged 40-55 years in good health and CMV-seropositive.

This rearrangement joins TRBV28 to TRBJ1-1; D remains unclear. The V gene lost 5 bases and the J gene lost 0 bases, with 13 bases spanning the gap. The CDR3 consists of 15 residues. CDR1 and CDR2 (germline): MDHEN, SYDVKM. CDR3 nucleotides: TGTGCCAGCAGTGGGAGAGGACGGATGAACACTGAAGCTTTCTTT. Its translation is CASSGRGRMNTEAFF.

The chain joins TRBV28 to TRBJ1-5; TRBD1 agrees at 7 bases. The CDR3 sequence is 16 residues long. The junction had 11 bases not matched to a gene; V was cut back by 4 bases and J by 5 bases. Germline V gene sequence: CDR1 MDHEN, CDR2 SYDVKM. CDR3 DNA sequence: TGTGCCAGCAGTTCATACCCACTCACAGGGGATCAGCCCCAGCATTTT. Its protein product is CASSSYPLTGDQPQHF.

The rearrangement uses TRBV29-1 and TRBJ2-2, with D uncertain. V lost 7 bases and J 7 bases, leaving 13 bases between the germline ends. The CDR3 consists of 12 residues. CDR1 is SQVTM, CDR2 ANQGSEA, per germline. CDR3 residues: CSGVSENGELFF. In DNA, the CDR3 is TGCAGCGGGGTTTCGGAGAACGGGGAGCTGTTTTTT.

The V call is TRBV13, the J call TRBJ2-1, with 7 bases that match TRBD2. V lost 5 bases to trimming and J lost 4 bases; unmatched junction nucleotides: 8. CDR3 size: 15 residues. Germline V gene lookup returns CDR1 PRHDT and CDR2 FYEKMQ (reference sequence). The DNA for the CDR3 is TGTGCCAGCAGCCCCCTCAGCGGGACTTACAATGAGCAGTTCTTC. It translates to CASSPLSGTYNEQFF.

The V gene is TRBV4-1, the J gene TRBJ2-1, with TRBD2 identical over 11 bases. The V segment lost 4 bases and the J segment 8 bases; nucleotides outside the gene matches: 16. The CDR3 contains 18 residues. Per germline, CDR1 MGHRA and CDR2 YSYEKL. The CDR3 loop is CASSPPGGSGRVRDEQFF. CDR3 DNA sequence: TGCGCCAGCAGCCCCCCTGGGGGTAGCGGGAGGGTGCGGGATGAGCAGTTCTTC.

J is TRBJ2-3 and V is TRBV27, with D perhaps TRBD1 (6 bases). Germline values: CDR1 MNHEY, CDR2 SMNVEV (reference sequence). Trimming took off 1 base at V and 2 bases at J, with 10 bases between the two ends. CDR3 length: 15 amino acids. The CDR3: CASSLLGQFTDTQYF. DNA for the CDR3: TGTGCCAGCAGTTTATTAGGACAGTTCACAGATACGCAGTATTTT.

The rearrangement joins TRBV7-3 to TRBJ2-3, with D perhaps TRBD1 (5 bases). From germline, CDR1 is SGHTA and CDR2 FQGTGA. This CDR3 comprises 14 residues. Trimming removed 2 bases at V and 4 bases at J, with 10 bases between. The CDR3 sequence: CASSLQGSPDTQYF. The CDR3 DNA follows: TGTGCCAGCAGCTTACAGGGAAGCCCAGATACGCAGTATTTT. Filled out from reference TRBV7-3 and TRBJ2-3, the complete variable domain reads GAGVSQTPSNKVTEKGKYVELRCDPISGHTALYWYRQSLGQGPEFLIYFQGTGAADDSGLPNDRFFAVRPEGSVSTLKIQRTERGDSAVYLCASSLQGSPDTQYFGPGTRLTVL.

This chain joins TRBV11-2 and TRBJ2-7, with TRBD2 identical over 13 bases. The CDR3 consists of 19 residues. The germline CDR1 and CDR2 sequences are SGHAT and FQNNGV. J gave up 2 bases and V 2 bases, and 12 bases lay outside the gene matches. The CDR3 nucleotides read TGTGCCAGCAGCTTATTCGGACTAGCGGGAGAAAGTGGCCCCTACGAGCAGTACTTC. It translates to CASSLFGLAGESGPYEQYF.

This clone has just one count. The junction departs from germline at one end; a sequencing error may be responsible. V is TRBV7-3 and J is TRBJ2-1; D is undetermined. This CDR3 contains 13 residues. The germline CDR1 and CDR2 sequences are SGHTA and FQGTGA. As DNA, the CDR3 is TGTGCCAGCAGCTTAACCCTCTACGATGAGCAGTTCTTC. It codes for CASSLTLYDEQFF.

The V call is TRBV28, the J call TRBJ2-3, with 13 bases identical to TRBD2. This CDR3 spans 17 amino acids. V was pared by 3 bases and J by 3 bases, with 6 bases of the junction left unmatched. Per germline, CDR1 MDHEN and CDR2 SYDVKM. CDR3 in DNA: TGTGCCAGCAGTTTGTCCCTGACTAGCGGGAGGACAGATACGCAGTATTTT. This gives the protein CASSLSLTSGRTDTQYF.

This chain links TRBV2 with TRBJ2-3; TRBD2 matches at 7 bases. Germline V gives CDR1 SNHLY, CDR2 FYNNEI. The CDR3 runs 15 residues. Unmatched junction bases numbered 8, after V lost 4 bases and J lost 4 bases. The CDR3 region is CASSARPGGADTQYF. The CDR3 coding sequence is TGTGCCAGCAGTGCCAGACCGGGAGGTGCAGATACGCAGTATTTT.

This clone has more than one count but fewer than ten. The V call is TRBV4-1, the J call TRBJ1-1; D perhaps matches TRBD1 (6 bases). CDR3 length: 14 amino acids. The V and J ends lost 0 bases and 8 bases respectively, with 13 bases between them. Germline V lookup: CDR1 MGHRA, CDR2 YSYEKL. The CDR3 bases are TGCGCCAGCAGCCAAGATCGGGGGGGGCGAGAAGCTTTCTTT. Protein product: CASSQDRGGREAFF.

The chain recombines TRBV9 with TRBJ2-3, with TRBD1 identical over 8 bases. This CDR3 comprises 16 residues. CDR1 is SGDLS, CDR2 YYNGEE, per germline. V shed 0 bases and J 0 bases; nucleotides not matched to a gene: 3. This CDR3 reads CASSVDRGSSTDTQYF. DNA for the CDR3: TGTGCCAGCAGCGTAGACAGGGGGTCTAGCACAGATACGCAGTATTTT.

The J gene is TRBJ2-2, the V gene TRBV5-8, with 9 bases matching TRBD1. The CDR3 length is 15 residues. From germline, CDR1 is SGHTS and CDR2 YDEGEE. With V trimmed by 4 bases and J by 4 bases, 5 bases remained unmatched. In nucleotides, the CDR3 is TGTGCCAGCAGCCAACAGGGGGCGGTCACCGGGGAGCTGTTTTTT. Translation gives CASSQQGAVTGELFF.

The chain has TRBV7-3 and TRBJ2-2; D might be TRBD2 (5 bases). V lost 2 bases to trimming and J lost 2 bases, with 9 bases between them. The CDR3 contains 15 residues. Germline CDR1 is SGHTA and CDR2 is FQGTGA. CDR3 amino acids: CASSLLTGNTGELFF. CDR3 DNA: TGTGCCAGCAGCTTACTTACGGGAAACACCGGGGAGCTGTTTTTT.

The CDR3 here is CASSQYLTGGQSLYVVSPLHF. Here the CDR3 DNA reads TGTGCCAGCAGCCAGTATCTCACAGGGGGGCAGAGTCTCTACGTGGTCTCACCCCTCCACTTT. The chain couples TRBV4-2 to TRBJ1-6, with 8 bases lining up with TRBD1. Germline CDR1 LGHNA, CDR2 YNFKEQ. CDR3 length: 21 residues. Losses at the gene ends were 3 bases for V and 10 bases for J; bases not matched to a gene: 26.

The rearrangement joins TRBV27 to TRBJ2-2; 7 nucleotides line up with TRBD2. Germline CDR1 and CDR2: MNHEY and SMNVEV (reference sequence). The trim removed 4 bases at V and 6 bases at J, leaving 5 bases unmatched. The CDR3 is made up of 14 amino acids. CDR3 region: CASSWGGFAGELFF. For the CDR3, the DNA is TGTGCCAGCAGTTGGGGGGGGTTTGCCGGGGAGCTGTTTTTT.

The gene calls are TRBV6-6 and TRBJ2-1; 12 bases line up with TRBD2. V lost 6 bases to trimming and J lost 8 bases; unmatched junction nucleotides: 8. The CDR3 extends over 15 amino acids. Germline V CDR1 and CDR2: MNHNY, SVGAGI (reference sequence). In nucleotides, the CDR3 is TGTGCCAGCAGCCCTAGCGGGAGGGCCGTGGATGAGCAGTTCTTC. This translates into CASSPSGRAVDEQFF.

This chain uses TRBV11-2 with TRBJ1-2; 9 bases map to TRBD1. Losses at the gene ends were 5 bases for V and 8 bases for J; bases not matched to a gene: 12. The CDR3 loop spans 15 amino acids. Germline CDR1 is SGHAT and CDR2 is FQNNGV. The CDR3 protein is CASSLWTGEVGGYTF. As DNA, the CDR3 is TGTGCCAGCAGCCTATGGACAGGGGAGGTCGGGGGCTACACCTTC.

This chain connects TRBV7-2 to TRBJ2-6; a possible D gene is TRBD1 (6 bases). V was pared by 3 bases and J by 0 bases, with 12 bases between. Germline loops: CDR1 SGHTA, CDR2 FQGNSA. The CDR3 runs to 17 residues. CDR3 coding DNA: TGTGCCAGCAGCTTTACAGGGACCAACTCTGGGGCCAACGTCCTGACTTTC. As protein: CASSFTGTNSGANVLTF. Complete variable domain (other parts from reference TRBV7-2 and TRBJ2-6): GAGVSQSPSNKVTEKGKDVELRCDPISGHTALYWYRQSLGQGLEFLIYFQGNSAPDKSGLPSDRFSAERTGGSVSTLTIQRTQQEDSAVYLCASSFTGTNSGANVLTFGAGSRLTVL.

This clone appeared a single time. The rearrangement links TRBV28 to TRBJ1-2, with a weak D call TRBD1 (5 bases). The V end lost 10 bases, the J end lost 8 bases, and 17 bases lay between the germline ends. Germline loops: CDR1 MDHEN, CDR2 SYDVKM. The CDR3 is 12 amino acids. The DNA of the CDR3 is TGTGCCACGCAACTTACGGGACTAGGCTACACCTTC. Amino acids: CATQLTGLGYTF.

The DNA for the CDR3 is TGTGCCAGCAGTGATCGGGATCAGGAGGTTGAAGCTTTCTTT. Protein: CASSDRDQEVEAFF. V usage is TRBV2 and J usage is TRBJ1-1; no reliable D call. The V and J ends lost 3 bases and 7 bases respectively, with 15 bases between them. The CDR3 length is 14 residues. The germline V gene encodes CDR1 SNHLY and CDR2 FYNNEI.